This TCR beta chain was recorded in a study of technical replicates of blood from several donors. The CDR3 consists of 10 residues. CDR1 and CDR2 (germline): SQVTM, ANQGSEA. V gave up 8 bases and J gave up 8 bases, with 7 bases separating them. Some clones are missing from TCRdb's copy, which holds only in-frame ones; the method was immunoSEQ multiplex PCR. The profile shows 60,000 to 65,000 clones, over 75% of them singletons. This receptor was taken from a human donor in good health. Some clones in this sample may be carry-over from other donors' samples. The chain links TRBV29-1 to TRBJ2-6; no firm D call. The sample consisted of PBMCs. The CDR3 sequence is CSHDSNVLTF. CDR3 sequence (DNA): TGCAGCCACGACTCCAACGTCCTGACTTTC.